The 26 T cell receptor beta chains presented below share a single source sample, sequenced in a study of molecular identifiers for immune sequencing clone quantification. TCRdb re-called the PCR reads with MiXCR, one entry per CDR3 protein. The sample records around 470,000 distinct CDR3 sequences, approximately 25% being singletons. Sample: naive CD8+ T cells from blood, with Jurkat cell RNA spiked in. Subset defined: FACS-sorted CD8+CD4-CCR7+CD45RA+ naive T cells. The receptors shown here come from a human donor in good health. Some libraries in this study had Jurkat cell RNA spiked in.

The rearrangement joins TRBV12-3 or TRBV12-4 to TRBJ2-7, with D unresolved. The CDR3 spans 12 residues. Trimming took 3 bases from V and 3 from J, leaving 6 bases between them. The CDR3 sequence is CASSFDLYEQYF. The CDR3 DNA reads as TGTGCCAGCAGTTTTGATCTCTACGAGCAGTACTTC.

This clonotype has a count of ten or more. V usage is TRBV19 and J usage is TRBJ1-1; D uncertain. The V end lost 5 bases, the J end lost 3 bases, and 10 bases lay between the germline ends. CDR3 length: 13 residues. Germline V CDR1 and CDR2: LNHDA, SQIVND (reference sequence). CDR3 in amino acids: CASSVSGYTEAFF. Written as DNA, the CDR3 is TGTGCCAGTAGTGTCTCAGGATACACTGAAGCTTTCTTT.

This clonotype occurred a few times. This sequence joins TRBV3-1 and TRBJ1-1; tentatively, D is TRBD1 (6 bases). Germline CDR1 LGHDT, CDR2 YNNKEL (reference sequence). CDR3 size: 16 residues. V lost 5 bases and J 3 bases, leaving 19 bases between the germline ends. In DNA form, the CDR3 reads TGTGCCAGCAGCTATCGGACAGTAATAATGGACACTGAAGCTTTCTTT. Translating gives CASSYRTVIMDTEAFF. The entire variable domain, with the rest obtained from reference TRBV3-1 and TRBJ1-1, is as follows: DTAVSQTPKYLVTQMGNDKSIKCEQNLGHDTMYWYKQDSKKFLKIMFSYNNKELIINETVPNRFSPKSPDKAHLNLHINSLELGDSAVYFCASSYRTVIMDTEAFFGQGTRLTVV.

Only a few counts were recorded for this clonotype. The CDR3 DNA reads TGTGCCTGGAAGAGAGGGGCCCTCTACAATGAGCAGTTCTTC. As protein: CAWKRGALYNEQFF. J is TRBJ2-1 and V is TRBV30, with D possibly being TRBD1 or TRBD2 (5 bases each). Trimming left V 4 bases short and J 3 bases short, with 13 bases between. The germline V gene encodes CDR1 GTSNPN and CDR2 SVGIG (reference sequence). This CDR3 region has 14 residues.

In this sample, this clonotype turned up a few times. The chain has TRBV5-5 and TRBJ1-5, with D maybe TRBD1 (6 bases). Trimming cost V 4 bases and J 0 bases, with 11 bases left between them. The CDR3 extends over 15 amino acids. The V gene's germline CDR1 is SGHKS and CDR2 YYEKEE (reference sequence). CDR3 protein: CASSETGNSNQPQHF. As DNA, the CDR3 is TGTGCCAGCAGCGAAACAGGGAATAGCAATCAGCCCCAGCATTTT.

This clonotype was recorded at least ten times. This rearrangement joins TRBV6-5 to TRBJ1-4; D is perhaps TRBD1 (6 bases). The germline V gene encodes CDR1 MNHEY and CDR2 SVGAGI. The CDR3 consists of 16 residues. V gave up 0 bases and J gave up 8 bases, with 16 bases separating them. CDR3 amino acids: CASSYSLQGGGEKLFF. The CDR3 nucleotides read TGTGCCAGCAGTTACTCCCTACAGGGAGGAGGCGAAAAACTGTTTTTT.

V is TRBV7-9 and J is TRBJ1-2, with D unresolved. Deletions cut 2 bases from V and 5 bases from J, with 27 bases between. Germline CDR1 is SEHNR and CDR2 is FQNEAQ (reference sequence). There are 19 residues in the CDR3. The CDR3 DNA reads as TGTGCCAGCAGCTTATCGCACAGACGGGGTTCATGGAACCTTTATGGCTACACCTTC. Translating gives CASSLSHRRGSWNLYGYTF. The full variable domain, with the rest looked up from reference TRBV7-9 and TRBJ1-2, is DTGVSQNPRHKITKRGQNVTFRCDPISEHNRLYWYRQTLGQGPEFLTYFQNEAQLEKSRLLSDRFSAERPKGSFSTLEIQRTEQGDSAMYLCASSLSHRRGSWNLYGYTFGSGTRLTVV.

As regards this clonotype: Possible read error: a much larger clone is one base away. This sequence joins TRBV2 and TRBJ2-3, with 9 bases matching TRBD1. Germline-derived CDR1 and CDR2 are SNHLY and FYNNEI. This CDR3 has 15 residues. J was trimmed by 7 bases and V by 6 bases; bases with no gene match: 11. CDR3 nucleotides: TGTGCCAGCAGCGCCAGAAGGACAGGGGTAAATACGCAGTATTTT. Encoded protein: CASSARRTGVNTQYF.

The chain uses TRBV6-2 or TRBV6-3 and TRBJ1-5; 7 bases line up with TRBD1. Germline values: CDR1 MNHEY, CDR2 SVGEGT. With 2 bases clipped from V and 5 bases from J, the junction kept 6 bases outside the gene matches. The CDR3 consists of 15 residues. The DNA for the CDR3 is TGTGCCAGCAGTTACCCAGGGACAGCTTATCAGCCCCAGCATTTT. It yields the protein CASSYPGTAYQPQHF.

With respect to this clonotype: This may be a read error, as it is one base from a much larger clone. This chain uses TRBV20-1 with TRBJ2-7, with 8 bases identical to TRBD1. CDR3 size: 14 residues. The J segment lost 2 bases and the V segment lost 6 bases, leaving 9 bases of the junction unmatched. Germline V lookup: CDR1 DFQATT, CDR2 SNEGSKA (reference sequence). CDR3 DNA: TGCAGTGCACCCCCCCGGGACAGGCCCTACGAGCAGTACTTC. Amino acids: CSAPPRDRPYEQYF.

Remarks on this clonotype: One base away lies a much larger clone, so this may be a sequencing read error. J is TRBJ2-2 and V is TRBV5-4; weak D call: TRBD1 (7 bases). Trimming removed 1 base from V and 5 bases from J, with 12 bases in between. CDR1 is SGHNT, CDR2 YYREEE, per germline (reference sequence). The CDR3 is 15 amino acids. The CDR3 loop is CASSLTQGRTGELFF. CDR3 DNA: TGTGCCAGCAGCTTGACACAGGGGAGGACCGGGGAGCTGTTTTTT.

This clonotype was seen ten or more times. The genes are TRBV28 and TRBJ2-3, with a weak D call TRBD2 (6 bases). Germline CDR1 MDHEN, CDR2 SYDVKM. The CDR3 runs to 14 residues. Trimming left V 3 bases short and J 0 bases short, with 7 bases between. The CDR3 DNA reads TGTGCCAGCAGTTTCGGGACTAGCACAGATACGCAGTATTTT. This translates into CASSFGTSTDTQYF.

This clonotype appeared a few times. V gene TRBV12-3 or TRBV12-4 combines with J gene TRBJ1-1; D remains unclear. Between the trimmed V and J ends, which lost 4 bases and 0 bases, there was a span of 18 bases. The CDR3 contains 17 residues. In DNA, the CDR3 is TGTGCCAGCAGTTCCAAGGTAGTGGTCGGAATGAACACTGAAGCTTTCTTT. This gives the protein CASSSKVVVGMNTEAFF.

This clonotype was counted many times. The rearrangement uses TRBV12-5 and TRBJ1-1, with D perhaps matching TRBD1 (5 bases). CDR3 length: 18 amino acids. Germline CDR1 reads LGHNT; CDR2 reads FRNRAP. V was clipped by 0 bases and J by 1 base, with 18 bases between them. CDR3 residues: CASGLVPYGTQGNTEAFF. The CDR3 DNA reads TGTGCTAGTGGTTTGGTACCCTATGGTACCCAGGGGAACACTGAAGCTTTCTTT.

This rearrangement joins TRBV13 to TRBJ2-7, with 9 bases lining up with TRBD2. The germline gives CDR1 PRHDT, CDR2 FYEKMQ (reference sequence). After removal of 11 bases from V and 2 bases from J, the junction contained 13 bases not matched to a gene. The CDR3 has 15 amino acids. In DNA form, the CDR3 reads TGTGCCCGCCGCTTAGCTGGCGGGGGGGCCTACGAGCAGTACTTC. It encodes CARRLAGGGAYEQYF.

The table lists this clonotype with many counts. The CDR3 protein is CASSFFRAGNQPQHF. The CDR3 nucleotides are TGTGCCAGCAGCTTTTTCAGGGCAGGCAATCAGCCCCAGCATTTT. The V gene is TRBV5-6, the J gene TRBJ1-5; TRBD1 might be the D (5 bases). Germline assignment: CDR1 SGHDT and CDR2 YYEEEE. There are 15 residues in the CDR3. V was trimmed by 2 bases and J by 2 bases, leaving 11 bases between them.

V and J are TRBV20-1 and TRBJ2-3; D tentatively fits TRBD1 or TRBD2 (6 bases each). This CDR3 region has 14 residues. Trimming removed 2 bases from V and 4 bases from J, with 13 bases in between. Looked up from germline, CDR1 is DFQATT and CDR2 is SNEGSKA (reference sequence). CDR3 nucleotides: TGCAGTGCTAGATCCCTACGGGGGCCAGATACGCAGTATTTT. It specifies CSARSLRGPDTQYF.

The rearrangement joins TRBV20-1 to TRBJ2-3, with D perhaps matching TRBD1 or TRBD2 (6 bases each). This CDR3 is built from 18 residues. Trimming pared 1 base from V and 4 bases from J, leaving 24 bases between. CDR1 and CDR2 from the germline V gene are DFQATT and SNEGSKA (reference sequence). As DNA, the CDR3 is TGCAGTGCTAGAGGCAGGGACGACTGGGGGGCCCTCCCAGATACGCAGTATTTT. It is translated as CSARGRDDWGALPDTQYF.

V usage is TRBV19 and J usage is TRBJ2-1; D is ambiguous. Trimming shortened V by 5 bases and J by 4 bases, and 18 bases separated the two germline ends. Germline CDR1 is LNHDA and CDR2 is SQIVND (reference sequence). The CDR3 is 16 amino acids. CDR3 DNA: TGTGCCAGTAGTCCACGGCAGCATTTACCGTACAATGAGCAGTTCTTC. Residues: CASSPRQHLPYNEQFF.

This clonotype occurred a few times. J is TRBJ2-3 and V is TRBV6-1; D remains unclear. This CDR3 region has 14 residues. Trimming cost V 2 bases and J 3 bases, with 9 bases left between them. Germline assignment: CDR1 MNHNS and CDR2 SASEGT. The CDR3 sequence is CASSELARTDTQYF. The CDR3, as DNA: TGTGCCAGCAGTGAACTTGCTAGAACAGATACGCAGTATTTT.

This clonotype appeared many times. This chain uses TRBV5-5 with TRBJ2-2, with D perhaps TRBD1 (5 bases). Germline lookup yields CDR1 SGHKS and CDR2 YYEKEE (reference sequence). V shed 5 bases and J shed 1 base, with 12 bases lying between them. This CDR3 is 15 amino acids long. In DNA, the CDR3 is TGTGCCAGCAGGAGACTTGGACAGAACACCGGGGAGCTGTTTTTT. Its protein is CASRRLGQNTGELFF.

The gene calls are TRBV3-1 and TRBJ2-1; 7 nucleotides line up with TRBD1. The V gene's germline CDR1 is LGHDT and CDR2 YNNKEL (reference sequence). The CDR3 has 15 amino acids. The V gene end was trimmed by 5 bases and the J gene end by 0 bases; junction bases not matched to a gene: 4. The CDR3, as DNA: TGTGCCAGCAGCTCTCGACAGGGCTCCTACAATGAGCAGTTCTTC. This gives the protein CASSSRQGSYNEQFF.

This clonotype was observed a handful of times. The chain couples TRBV10-3 to TRBJ2-7, with D possibly TRBD2 on 6 matching bases. The germline CDR1 and CDR2 sequences are ENHRY and SYGVKD. Trimming took off 0 bases at V and 2 bases at J, with 11 bases between the two ends. The CDR3 loop spans 15 amino acids. CDR3: CAISESEGTAYEQYF. The CDR3 coding sequence is TGTGCCATCAGTGAGTCAGAAGGGACTGCCTACGAGCAGTACTTC.

This clonotype has at least ten counts. The V and J genes are TRBV9 and TRBJ1-1, with a weak D call TRBD1 (6 bases). V lost 0 bases and J 3 bases, leaving 12 bases between the germline ends. CDR1 and CDR2 from the germline V gene are SGDLS and YYNGEE. The CDR3 has 15 amino acids. CDR3 residues: CASSVETGRDTEAFF. CDR3 nucleotide sequence: TGTGCCAGCAGCGTAGAAACAGGGCGAGACACTGAAGCTTTCTTT.

A note on this clonotype: A much larger clone differs by one base, so this may be a read error. J is TRBJ2-3 and V is TRBV2, with D perhaps matching TRBD1 or TRBD2 (5 bases each). CDR1 SNHLY and CDR2 FYNNEI come from the germline V gene. The CDR3 totals 14 residues. DNA for the CDR3: TGTGCCAGCAAAACCACCCCGGGGCCCGATACGCAGTGTTTT. Protein: CASKTTPGPDTQCF.

The chain employs TRBV7-3 and TRBJ2-2; tentatively, D is TRBD1 (6 bases). The CDR3 runs to 14 residues. Germline CDR1 reads SGHTA; CDR2 reads FQGTGA. The V and J ends lost 5 bases and 6 bases respectively, with 13 bases between them. CDR3 residues: CASSGGSHPGELFF. The CDR3 nucleotides are TGTGCCAGCAGCGGGGGCTCGCACCCCGGGGAGCTGTTTTTT.